These T cell receptor beta chains were read from a single sample in a study of T cells after somatic rescue of genetic block. Clones were read by immunoSEQ multiplex PCR, and TCRdb kept only the in-frame ones, dropping some. This sample has tens of thousands of clones, with 90% found just once. Sequenced sample: peripheral blood mononuclear cells (PBMCs). All receptors come from a woman aged 18-29 years. Both conserved end residues are part of each CDR3. A D gene is named only where the DNA matches it firmly. Not all rows give a size; the values are once, few, many and, for expanded clones, a class.

cdr3_aa: CASSLDPLSNYGYTF
cdr3_nt: TGTGCCAGCAGTTTGGATCCATTATCCAACTATGGCTACACCTTC
clone_size: .
j_call: TRBJ1-2
v_call: TRBV28
d_call: .

cdr3_aa: CASSDSLLIKTGELFF
cdr3_nt: TGTGCCAGCAGTGATTCCCTGCTAATAAAGACCGGGGAGCTGTTTTTT
clone_size: .
j_call: TRBJ2-2
v_call: TRBV28
d_call: .

cdr3_aa: CASSLVASGNNEQFF
cdr3_nt: TGTGCCAGCAGCTTAGTCGCTAGCGGGAACAATGAGCAGTTCTTC
clone_size: .
j_call: TRBJ2-1
v_call: TRBV11-2
d_call: TRBD2

cdr3_aa: CASSLEFGGVDTQYF
cdr3_nt: TGTGCCAGCAGCTTGGAGTTTGGGGGGGTGGATACGCAGTATTTT
clone_size: .
j_call: TRBJ2-3
v_call: TRBV5-4
d_call: TRBD2

cdr3_aa: CASTAIQGRHTEAFF
cdr3_nt: TGTGCCAGCACCGCCATACAGGGGCGACACACTGAAGCTTTCTTT
clone_size: few
j_call: TRBJ1-1
v_call: TRBV28
d_call: TRBD1

cdr3_aa: CASGLAKNVGTEAFF
cdr3_nt: TGTGCTAGTGGTTTGGCGAAGAACGTCGGTACTGAAGCTTTCTTT
clone_size: .
j_call: TRBJ1-1
v_call: TRBV12-5
d_call: .

cdr3_aa: CASSLVEPNYGYTF
cdr3_nt: TGTGCCAGCAGCTTGGTCGAGCCTAACTATGGCTACACCTTC
clone_size: .
j_call: TRBJ1-2
v_call: TRBV5-4
d_call: .

cdr3_aa: CAYRAWTPNTIYF
cdr3_nt: TGTGCCTATCGCGCCTGGACCCCAAACACCATATATTTT
clone_size: .
j_call: TRBJ1-3
v_call: TRBV30
d_call: .

cdr3_aa: CASSVSYEQYF
cdr3_nt: TGTGCCAGCAGCGTCTCCTACGAGCAGTACTTC
clone_size: .
j_call: TRBJ2-7
v_call: TRBV7-9
d_call: .

cdr3_aa: CASSLATAGDEQYF
cdr3_nt: TGTGCCAGCAGTTTGGCCACAGCAGGCGACGAGCAGTACTTC
clone_size: .
j_call: TRBJ2-7
v_call: TRBV28
d_call: .

cdr3_aa: CASSRVVQETQYF
cdr3_nt: TGTGCCAGCAGCCGGGTAGTTCAAGAGACCCAGTACTTC
clone_size: few
j_call: TRBJ2-5
v_call: TRBV14
d_call: .

cdr3_aa: CASRDRGGNYGYTF
cdr3_nt: TGTGCCAGCAGGGACAGGGGCGGGAACTATGGCTACACCTTC
clone_size: .
j_call: TRBJ1-2
v_call: TRBV2
d_call: TRBD1

cdr3_aa: CASSDGTSGTDTQYF
cdr3_nt: TGTGCCAGCAGTGACGGGACTAGCGGGACAGATACGCAGTATTTT
clone_size: .
j_call: TRBJ2-3
v_call: TRBV6-4
d_call: TRBD2

cdr3_aa: CASSHHAGNTEAFF
cdr3_nt: TGCGCCAGCAGCCATCATGCAGGGAACACTGAAGCTTTCTTT
clone_size: once
j_call: TRBJ1-1
v_call: TRBV4-3
d_call: .

cdr3_aa: CASSLDRVDYGYTF
cdr3_nt: TGTGCCAGCAGCTTAGACAGGGTGGACTATGGCTACACCTTC
clone_size: .
j_call: TRBJ1-2
v_call: TRBV7-3
d_call: TRBD1

cdr3_aa: CASSDLTTTGNTIYF
cdr3_nt: TGCGCCAGCAGTGACCTGACGACCACTGGAAACACCATATATTTT
clone_size: .
j_call: TRBJ1-3
v_call: TRBV10-1
d_call: .

cdr3_aa: CASSQDPGYTEAFF
cdr3_nt: TGCGCCAGCAGCCAAGATCCGGGGTACACTGAAGCTTTCTTT
clone_size: .
j_call: TRBJ1-1
v_call: TRBV4-1
d_call: .

cdr3_aa: CASSLFSGTAEGYTF
cdr3_nt: TGTGCCAGCAGTTTATTCTCGGGGACAGCCGAGGGCTACACCTTC
clone_size: .
j_call: TRBJ1-2
v_call: TRBV28
d_call: TRBD1

cdr3_aa: CASSETGWEQFF
cdr3_nt: TGTGCCAGCAGCGAGACAGGGTGGGAGCAGTTCTTC
clone_size: .
j_call: TRBJ2-1
v_call: TRBV5-6
d_call: TRBD1

cdr3_aa: CASSFGGSNQPQHF
cdr3_nt: TGTGCCAGCAGTTTCGGGGGAAGCAATCAGCCCCAGCATTTT
clone_size: .
j_call: TRBJ1-5
v_call: TRBV27
d_call: .

cdr3_aa: CASSVGLAGAQYEQYF
cdr3_nt: TGTGCCAGCAGCGTAGGACTAGCGGGAGCACAGTACGAGCAGTACTTC
clone_size: .
j_call: TRBJ2-7
v_call: TRBV9
d_call: TRBD2

cdr3_aa: CASSPPSEADTQYF
cdr3_nt: TGTGCCAGCAGCCCACCTAGCGAGGCAGATACGCAGTATTTT
clone_size: .
j_call: TRBJ2-3
v_call: TRBV11-3
d_call: .

cdr3_aa: CASSTQRKLGFTYGYTF
cdr3_nt: TGTGCCAGCAGTACCCAGAGAAAGTTGGGGTTCACCTATGGCTACACCTTC
clone_size: once
j_call: TRBJ1-2
v_call: TRBV27
d_call: .

cdr3_aa: CASSFRGRGTDTQYF
cdr3_nt: TGTGCCAGCAGCTTCAGGGGGCGCGGCACAGATACGCAGTATTTT
clone_size: once
j_call: TRBJ2-3
v_call: TRBV11-2
d_call: TRBD1

cdr3_aa: CASSLDGGGDYNEQFF
cdr3_nt: TGTGCCAGCAGCTTAGATGGCGGGGGAGACTACAATGAGCAGTTCTTC
clone_size: .
j_call: TRBJ2-1
v_call: TRBV11-3
d_call: TRBD2

cdr3_aa: CASSQDWSGRRSYNEQFF
cdr3_nt: TGCGCCAGCAGCCAAGATTGGAGCGGGAGGCGGTCCTACAATGAGCAGTTCTTC
clone_size: .
j_call: TRBJ2-1
v_call: TRBV4-1
d_call: TRBD2

cdr3_aa: CASSEWGSGADTQYF
cdr3_nt: TGTGCCAGCAGTGAATGGGGTAGCGGGGCAGATACGCAGTATTTT
clone_size: .
j_call: TRBJ2-3
v_call: TRBV2
d_call: TRBD2

cdr3_aa: CASRLEGHSYEQYF
cdr3_nt: TGTGCCAGCAGACTAGAGGGACACTCCTACGAGCAGTACTTC
clone_size: .
j_call: TRBJ2-7
v_call: TRBV27
d_call: .

cdr3_aa: CASTVPGLAGVAFF
cdr3_nt: TGTGCCAGCACCGTTCCGGGACTAGCGGGAGTTGCGTTCTTC
clone_size: .
j_call: TRBJ2-1
v_call: TRBV28
d_call: TRBD2

cdr3_aa: CATLPSWSNQPQHF
cdr3_nt: TGCGCCACCCTTCCATCTTGGAGCAATCAGCCCCAGCATTTT
clone_size: .
j_call: TRBJ1-5
v_call: TRBV10-1
d_call: .

cdr3_aa: CASSGGVGLAGHRELFF
cdr3_nt: TGCGCCAGCAGTGGTGGGGTAGGACTAGCGGGACACCGGGAGCTGTTTTTT
clone_size: .
j_call: TRBJ2-2
v_call: TRBV10-1
d_call: TRBD2

cdr3_aa: CASGSLVTLATNEKLFF
cdr3_nt: TGTGCCAGCGGGAGTCTAGTCACGCTCGCAACTAATGAAAAACTGTTTTTT
clone_size: .
j_call: TRBJ1-4
v_call: TRBV28
d_call: .

cdr3_aa: CASSFVARFQETQYF
cdr3_nt: TGCGCCAGCAGCTTTGTGGCCCGATTCCAAGAGACCCAGTACTTC
clone_size: .
j_call: TRBJ2-5
v_call: TRBV5-1
d_call: .

cdr3_aa: CASSYRAEQYF
cdr3_nt: TGTGCCAGCAGTTACAGGGCCGAGCAGTACTTC
clone_size: .
j_call: TRBJ2-7
v_call: TRBV6-6
d_call: .

cdr3_aa: CASSELQGWNYEQYF
cdr3_nt: TGTGCCAGCAGTGAACTCCAGGGGTGGAACTACGAGCAGTACTTC
clone_size: .
j_call: TRBJ2-7
v_call: TRBV6-1
d_call: .

cdr3_aa: CASGLVQSPSYEQYF
cdr3_nt: TGTGCTAGTGGTTTGGTGCAATCCCCCTCCTACGAGCAGTACTTC
clone_size: .
j_call: TRBJ2-7
v_call: TRBV12-5
d_call: .

cdr3_aa: CASSYQVLAGPRPEQFF
cdr3_nt: TGTGCCAGCAGTTATCAAGTACTAGCGGGTCCCCGGCCTGAGCAGTTCTTC
clone_size: .
j_call: TRBJ2-1
v_call: TRBV27
d_call: TRBD2

cdr3_aa: CASSLDSRGGNTIYF
cdr3_nt: TGTGCCAGCAGCTTAGACTCCCGAGGGGGAAACACCATATATTTT
clone_size: .
j_call: TRBJ1-3
v_call: TRBV7-2
d_call: .

cdr3_aa: CASSEWVPPSPLHF
cdr3_nt: TGTGCCAGCAGTGAATGGGTACCTCCGTCACCCCTCCACTTT
clone_size: .
j_call: TRBJ1-6
v_call: TRBV6-1
d_call: .

cdr3_aa: CASSLQGAGEAFF
cdr3_nt: TGTGCCAGCAGCCTCCAGGGGGCGGGCGAAGCTTTCTTT
clone_size: .
j_call: TRBJ1-1
v_call: TRBV28
d_call: TRBD1